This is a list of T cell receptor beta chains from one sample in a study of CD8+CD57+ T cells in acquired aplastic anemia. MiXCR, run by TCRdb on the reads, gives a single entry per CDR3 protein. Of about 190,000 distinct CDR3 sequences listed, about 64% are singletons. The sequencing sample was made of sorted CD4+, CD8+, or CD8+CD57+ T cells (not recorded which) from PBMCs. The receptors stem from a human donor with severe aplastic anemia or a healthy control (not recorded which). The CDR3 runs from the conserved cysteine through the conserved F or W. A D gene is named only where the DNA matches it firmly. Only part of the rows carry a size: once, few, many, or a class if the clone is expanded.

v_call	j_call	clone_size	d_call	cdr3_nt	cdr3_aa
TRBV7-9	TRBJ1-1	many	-	TGTGCCAGCAGCCCGGGTGGGGGGGCGAACACTGAAGCTTTCTTT	CASSPGGGANTEAFF
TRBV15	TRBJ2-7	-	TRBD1	TGTGCCACCAGCAGCGGGACAGGGGGTTCCTACGAGCAGTACTTC	CATSSGTGGSYEQYF
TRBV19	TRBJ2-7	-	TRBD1	TGTGCCAGCAGCGCGGGGACAGGCTCCTACGAGCAGTACTTC	CASSAGTGSYEQYF
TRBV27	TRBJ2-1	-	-	TGTGCCAGCAGTTTAGGGGTTACCTACAATGAGCAGTTCTTC	CASSLGVTYNEQFF
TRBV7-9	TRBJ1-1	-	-	TGTGCCAGCAGCTTAGCCCCGGGGGCCCACACTGAAGCTTTCTTT	CASSLAPGAHTEAFF
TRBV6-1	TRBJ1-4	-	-	TGTGCCAGCAGTGAAGGGAGGAAGGCTAATGAAAAACTGTTTTTT	CASSEGRKANEKLFF
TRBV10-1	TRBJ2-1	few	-	TGCGCCAGCGGACGGGGGAGCTCCTACAATGAGCAGTTCTTC	CASGRGSSYNEQFF
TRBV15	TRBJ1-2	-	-	TGTGCCACCAGCAGGGCTCTGGACACCCAAACCCCAGGCTACACCTTC	CATSRALDTQTPGYTF
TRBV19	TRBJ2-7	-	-	TGTGCCAGTAGTATAGGTAGCGGTGCCTACGAGCAGTACTTC	CASSIGSGAYEQYF
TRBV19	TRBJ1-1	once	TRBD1	TGTGCCAGTAGACTTGACAGGGAGGTCACTGAAGCTTTCTTT	CASRLDREVTEAFF
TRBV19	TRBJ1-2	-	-	TGTGCCAGTATCCCAGAGGGACACTATGGCTACACCTTC	CASIPEGHYGYTF
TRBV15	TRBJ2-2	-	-	TGTGCCACCAGCAGAGACTGGGTCGGGGAGCTGTTTTTT	CATSRDWVGELFF
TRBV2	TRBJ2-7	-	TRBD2	TGTGCCAGCTGCAAATCTAGCGGGATTTCCTACGAGCAGTACTTC	CASCKSSGISYEQYF
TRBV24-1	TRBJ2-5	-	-	TGTGCCACCAGTGAGTCAGGGCTTGGGGAGACCCAGTACTTC	CATSESGLGETQYF
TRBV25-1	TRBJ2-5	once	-	TGTGCCAGCAGCAGAGGGGGGGTGGAGACCCAGTACTTC	CASSRGGVETQYF
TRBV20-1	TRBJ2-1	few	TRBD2	TGCAGTGCTAGAGTCATCGGGCGGGGGGACGTCAATGAGCAGTTCTTC	CSARVIGRGDVNEQFF
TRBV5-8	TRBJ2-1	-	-	TGTGCCAGCAGCTTGGAGTGGTTGGGGGACAATGAGCAGTTCTTC	CASSLEWLGDNEQFF
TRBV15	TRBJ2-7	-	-	TGTGCCACCGGGGCAGGGACCTACGAGCAGCACTTC	CATGAGTYEQHF
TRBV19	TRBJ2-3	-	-	TGTGCCACCACGAGGGACGACACAGATACGCAGTATTTT	CATTRDDTDTQYF
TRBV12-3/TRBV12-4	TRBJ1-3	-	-	TGTGCCAGCAGTCCCACAGGAATGTCGTACACCATATATTTT	CASSPTGMSYTIYF
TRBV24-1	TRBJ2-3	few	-	TGTGCCACCTCCGCTGCAGATACGCAGTATTTT	CATSAADTQYF
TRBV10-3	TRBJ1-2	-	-	TGTGCCATCAGTGAGGAACAGGGTAGAGGGAATGGCTACACCTTC	CAISEEQGRGNGYTF
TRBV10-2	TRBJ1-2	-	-	TGCGCCAGCAGTGAGAGGAGTAACTATGGCTACACCTTC	CASSERSNYGYTF
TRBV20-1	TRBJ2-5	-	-	TGCAGTGCTGTGGGGTCCCAGGGGACCCAGTACTTC	CSAVGSQGTQYF
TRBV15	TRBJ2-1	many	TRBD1	TGTGCCACCAGCCCGATACGTGGGACAGGGAGCAATGAGCAGTTCTTC	CATSPIRGTGSNEQFF
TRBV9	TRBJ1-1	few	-	TGTGCCAGCAGCCCGGGGGCAATACAAATGAACACTGAAGCTTTCTTT	CASSPGAIQMNTEAFF
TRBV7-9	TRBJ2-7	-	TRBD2	TGTGCCAGCAGCTTCGGACTAGCGGGAATCGACGAGCAGTACTTC	CASSFGLAGIDEQYF
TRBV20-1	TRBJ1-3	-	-	TGCAGTCTACTTGGGGGGGCCGGTGGAAACACCATATATTTT	CSLLGGAGGNTIYF
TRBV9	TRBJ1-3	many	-	TGTGCCAGCAGCGAGGGCGGCTCTGGAAACACCATATATTTT	CASSEGGSGNTIYF
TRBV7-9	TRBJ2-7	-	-	TGTGCCAGCAGCTTATCTCTCTACGAGCAGTACTTC	CASSLSLYEQYF
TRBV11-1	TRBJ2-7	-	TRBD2	TGCGCCAGCAAGGGTGGGGCTAGCGGGAGGGAAGCCTACGAGCAGTACTTC	CASKGGASGREAYEQYF
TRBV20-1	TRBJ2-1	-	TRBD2	TGCAGTGCCAGACTAGCGGGGAAAAGGAACAATGAGCAGTTCTTC	CSARLAGKRNNEQFF
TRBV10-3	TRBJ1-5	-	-	TGTGCCATCACACCGGATAGCAATCAGCCCCAGCATTTT	CAITPDSNQPQHF
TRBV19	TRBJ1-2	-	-	TGTGCCAGTAGTATAGGAGCGGCAGGCTCGGGGAGCTACACCTTC	CASSIGAAGSGSYTF
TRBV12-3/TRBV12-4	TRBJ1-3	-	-	TGTGCCAGCAGGGGCCGTAGCTCTGGAAACACCATATATTTT	CASRGRSSGNTIYF
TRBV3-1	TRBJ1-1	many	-	TGTGCCAGCAGCCAAGATCGGGGGGCAGGGCCTAACACTGAAGCTTTCTTT	CASSQDRGAGPNTEAFF
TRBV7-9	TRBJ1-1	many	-	TGTGCCAGCAGCTTATATTTAAGGGGTGAAGCTTTCTTT	CASSLYLRGEAFF
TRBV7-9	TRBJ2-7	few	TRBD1	TGTGCCAGCAGCTTCGGGGGACAGGGGGAACAGCAGTACTTC	CASSFGGQGEQQYF